This is a list of T cell receptor beta chains from one sample in a study of identical twins. TCRdb called the 5' RACE reads again in MiXCR, with one record for every CDR3 protein. The sample consists of hundreds of thousands of distinct CDR3 sequences, approximately 13% of them appearing once. The sample also formed part of further work on yellow fever vaccine responses in identical twins.

The sample comprised PBMCs. Receptors originate from a woman aged 18-30 years in good health. Each CDR3 is given with its conserved first and last residue. The D gene is left open where the match is weak. The listing skips clone size in some rows; elsewhere it reads once, few, many or a size class.

v_call	clone_size	j_call	d_call	cdr3_aa	cdr3_nt
TRBV7-3	many	TRBJ1-6	TRBD1	CASSSRDRGSPLHF	TGTGCCAGCAGCTCCCGGGACAGGGGTTCACCCCTCCACTTT
TRBV6-2/TRBV6-3	few	TRBJ2-2	TRBD1	CASGTVKVAGELFF	TGTGCCAGTGGGACAGTCAAGGTGGCCGGGGAGCTGTTTTTT
TRBV10-3	.	TRBJ2-1	.	CAISWDPGYNEQFF	TGTGCCATCAGTTGGGACCCCGGGTACAATGAGCAGTTCTTC
TRBV5-1	.	TRBJ1-4	.	CASSPIATNEKLFF	TGCGCCAGCAGCCCGATTGCAACTAATGAAAAACTGTTTTTT
TRBV7-9	few	TRBJ2-7	.	CASSLAPGGEQYF	TGTGCCAGCAGCTTAGCGCCCGGGGGCGAGCAGTACTTC
TRBV12-3/TRBV12-4	.	TRBJ1-4	.	CASTPLFRGLTTNEKLFF	TGTGCCAGCACCCCCCTTTTCCGTGGTCTTACAACTAATGAAAAACTGTTTTTT
TRBV28	few	TRBJ2-5	.	CASTVDRQGGTQYF	TGTGCCAGCACCGTCGACAGGCAGGGAGGTACCCAGTACTTC
TRBV4-1	.	TRBJ2-7	TRBD2	CASSQLAVTSGTSYEQYF	TGCGCCAGCAGCCAATTAGCTGTGACTAGCGGGACCAGCTACGAGCAGTACTTC
TRBV12-3/TRBV12-4	few	TRBJ1-5	TRBD1	CASRSGGRSNQPQHF	TGTGCCAGCAGATCAGGGGGCCGTAGCAATCAGCCCCAGCATTTT
TRBV14	.	TRBJ1-2	.	CASSQVEVQEIHYGYTF	TGTGCCAGCAGCCAAGTAGAAGTCCAGGAAATTCACTATGGCTACACCTTC
TRBV12-3/TRBV12-4	.	TRBJ1-1	.	CASSRDFGKTEAFF	TGTGCCAGCAGCAGGGATTTCGGAAAAACTGAAGCTTTCTTT
TRBV3-1	few	TRBJ1-1	.	CASSQGGISTEAFF	TGTGCCAGCAGCCAAGGTGGCATCTCCACTGAAGCTTTCTTT
TRBV7-2	.	TRBJ1-2	.	CASRDAMGGVYGYTF	TGTGCCAGCAGAGACGCCATGGGGGGGGTCTATGGCTACACCTTC
TRBV4-1	few	TRBJ2-1	TRBD2	CASSQASGGLNEQFF	TGCGCCAGCAGCCAAGCTAGCGGGGGTCTAAATGAGCAGTTCTTC
TRBV3-1	.	TRBJ2-2	.	CASSQEGIKNTGELFF	TGTGCCAGCAGCCAAGAGGGAATTAAGAACACCGGGGAGCTGTTTTTT
TRBV7-2	.	TRBJ2-7	.	CASSLAGGGLYEQYF	TGTGCCAGCAGCTTAGCCGGAGGGGGCCTCTACGAGCAGTACTTC
TRBV7-9	.	TRBJ2-5	TRBD2	CASSWPGLAGTQYF	TGTGCCAGCAGCTGGCCGGGACTAGCGGGGACCCAGTACTTC
TRBV20-1	.	TRBJ2-7	.	CSATSQGYYEQYF	TGCAGTGCTACCAGCCAGGGTTACTACGAGCAGTACTTC
TRBV29-1	few	TRBJ1-1	.	CRAGQVNTEAFF	TGCAGGGCGGGTCAGGTGAACACTGAAGCTTTCTTT
TRBV2	few	TRBJ1-1	.	CASSDSGGPEAFF	TGTGCCAGCAGCGATAGCGGGGGCCCTGAAGCTTTCTTT
TRBV20-1	many	TRBJ2-1	.	CSATQAGANEQFF	TGCAGTGCTACACAAGCAGGGGCAAATGAGCAGTTCTTC
TRBV4-1	.	TRBJ2-1	.	CASSPIAAEQFF	TGCGCCAGCAGCCCGATAGCCGCTGAGCAGTTCTTC
TRBV9	few	TRBJ2-5	TRBD1	CASSGGQGGRETQYF	TGTGCCAGCAGCGGGGGACAGGGGGGTCGGGAGACCCAGTACTTC
TRBV20-1	few	TRBJ2-7	.	CSARTSYEQYF	TGCAGTGCAAGGACCTCCTACGAGCAGTACTTC
TRBV29-1	few	TRBJ2-5	TRBD2	CSVEGPGRAETQYF	TGCAGCGTCGAAGGCCCTGGGAGGGCGGAGACCCAGTACTTC
TRBV10-3	few	TRBJ2-7	.	CAIAGTTTYEQYF	TGTGCCATCGCCGGGACGACGACGTACGAGCAGTACTTC
TRBV12-3/TRBV12-4	.	TRBJ1-2	.	CASSLEFLSIGYTF	TGTGCCAGCAGTTTGGAATTCCTATCTATCGGCTACACCTTC
TRBV11-2	many	TRBJ1-2	.	CASSLEWGTNYGYTF	TGTGCCAGCAGCTTAGAATGGGGGACTAACTATGGCTACACCTTC
TRBV11-3	few	TRBJ2-7	TRBD2	CASSTRIAGASYEQYF	TGTGCCAGCAGCACACGTATAGCGGGAGCCTCCTACGAGCAGTACTTC
TRBV29-1	.	TRBJ2-3	TRBD2	CSVEWGLAWDF	TGCAGCGTCGAGTGGGGACTAGCTTGGGATTTT
TRBV12-3/TRBV12-4	many	TRBJ2-3	.	CASSLWGSLDTQYF	TGTGCCAGCAGTTTATGGGGCTCCCTGGATACGCAGTATTTT
TRBV12-3/TRBV12-4	.	TRBJ2-1	TRBD2	CASTFTASSGSLNEQFF	TGTGCCAGCACCTTTACGGCGTCTAGCGGGAGTCTCAATGAGCAGTTCTTC
TRBV24-1	few	TRBJ2-7	.	CATSDSGAGLAYEQYF	TGTGCCACCAGTGATTCGGGGGCAGGGTTAGCTTACGAGCAGTACTTC
TRBV11-1	.	TRBJ2-7	.	CASSLVVWQPVSQTYEQYF	TGTGCCAGCAGTCTAGTGGTGTGGCAGCCAGTTTCACAAACCTACGAGCAGTACTTC
TRBV20-1	.	TRBJ1-2	.	CSASRATGSDYGYTF	TGCAGTGCTAGTAGGGCTACAGGGAGTGACTATGGCTACACCTTC
TRBV20-1	.	TRBJ2-7	.	CSARGNRTTAGYEQYF	TGCAGTGCTAGAGGTAATAGAACTACAGCAGGTTACGAGCAGTACTTC
TRBV5-1	.	TRBJ2-1	.	CASSNTPSSYNEQFF	TGCGCCAGCAGCAACACCCCGAGCTCCTACAATGAGCAGTTCTTC
TRBV6-1	.	TRBJ1-2	TRBD1	CASSRTRDSINYGYTF	TGTGCCAGCAGTCGGACCCGGGACAGCATTAACTATGGCTACACCTTC
TRBV7-2	many	TRBJ1-2	TRBD1	CASSSGGAGGIYYGYTF	TGTGCCAGCAGCTCCGGGGGGGCAGGGGGCATTTACTATGGCTACACCTTC
TRBV12-3/TRBV12-4	many	TRBJ1-1	.	CASSVYSTNTEAFF	TGTGCCAGCAGTGTTTACAGTACGAACACTGAAGCTTTCTTT
TRBV5-6	once	TRBJ2-3	.	CASSPWVRSTDTQYF	TGTGCCAGCAGCCCCTGGGTGCGCTCCACAGATACGCAGTATTTT
TRBV6-5	few	TRBJ2-3	TRBD2	CASSTSASTDTQYF	TGTGCCAGCAGTACTAGCGCTAGCACAGATACGCAGTATTTT